This T cell receptor beta chain was retrieved from a study of identical twins. This clonotype turned up a few times. Each CDR3 protein is one row after TCRdb ran MiXCR on the 5' RACE reads. The data hold 1.5 million or so distinct CDR3 sequences, with about 32% observed a single time. V dropped 2 bases and J dropped 4; count of bases not matched to a gene: 5. The CDR3 totals 15 residues. From germline, CDR1 is SGHTA and CDR2 FQGNSA. The chain joins TRBV7-2 to TRBJ1-1, with 9 bases identical to TRBD1. This receptor was obtained from a newborn girl in good health. The sample taken for sequencing was cord blood. The CDR3 nucleotides read TGTGCCAGCAGCTTATTCAAGACAGGGGGCACTGAAGCTTTCTTT. Its protein product is CASSLFKTGGTEAFF.